The next 10 T cell receptor beta chains were all read from a single sample in a study of cytomegalovirus exposure and HLA in healthy donors. Amplification used 60 Vbeta primers and 13 Jbeta primers. Data came from immunoSEQ multiplex PCR; TCRdb stores just in-frame clones and leaves some out. The table has around 190,000 clones, approximately 85% seen once; the top ten hold approximately 2.2%. The sequencing sample was made of PBMCs. Every receptor here comes from a woman aged 45-65 years in good health and CMV-seronegative.

CDR3: CASTAFGGNTIYF. The CDR3 DNA is TGTGCCAGCACCGCGTTTGGGGGGAACACCATATATTTT. V usage is TRBV6-5 and J usage is TRBJ1-3; the D gene is possibly TRBD1 (5 bases). V was pared by 7 bases and J by 7 bases, with 14 bases between. There are 13 residues in the CDR3. CDR1 is MNHEY, CDR2 SVGAGI, per germline.

This clone was seen only once. Here the CDR3 DNA reads TGTGCCAGCAGCGGGACAGGGGATGAGCAGTACTTC. Translating gives CASSGTGDEQYF. The V and J genes are TRBV9 and TRBJ2-7; 9 nucleotides align to TRBD1. The germline V gene has CDR1 SGDLS and CDR2 YYNGEE. V was pared by 3 bases and J by 7 bases, with 2 bases of the junction left unmatched. The CDR3 length is 12 residues.

The J gene is TRBJ2-5, the V gene TRBV1; the table gives TRBD2 as D, unverified against the DNA. TRBV1 is a listed pseudogene. The CDR3 is 11 amino acids. The CDR3 nucleotides read TGCACCAGCAGTGAGGAAGAGACCCAGTACTTC. As protein: CTSSEEETQYF.

The CDR3 sequence: CASSSGRKETQYF. CDR3 bases: TGTGCCAGCAGTTCGGGGAGAAAGGAGACCCAGTACTTC. The chain is built from TRBV2 and TRBJ2-5, with D possibly TRBD2 on 5 matching bases. The CDR3 is 13 residues long. V dropped 5 bases and J dropped 5 bases, with 12 bases sitting between them. The germline V gene has CDR1 SNHLY and CDR2 FYNNEI.

The chain joins TRBV7-6 to TRBJ2-1, with D possibly being TRBD1 (5 bases). The V end lost 6 bases, the J end lost 3 bases, and 9 bases lay between the germline ends. The CDR3 has 13 residues. CDR1 is SGHVS and CDR2 is FNYEAQ in the germline V gene. The CDR3 DNA reads TGTGCCAGCAGTTTTCAGGGCTACAATGAGCAGTTCTTC. Protein sequence: CASSFQGYNEQFF.

This clone was counted once. The rearrangement links TRBV6-6 to TRBJ1-5, with TRBD1 as a possible D gene (6 bases). CDR3 length: 12 amino acids. Trimming removed 11 bases from V and 1 base from J, with 9 bases in between. The germline V gene encodes CDR1 MNHNY and CDR2 SVGAGI (reference sequence). The CDR3 DNA reads as TGTGCCGGAGGACAGAGCAATCAGCCCCAGCATTTT. Amino acid sequence: CAGGQSNQPQHF.

As to this clone: At the DNA level, this CDR3 is encoded by other sequences in the same sample as well. The rearrangement joins TRBV7-2 to TRBJ2-5, with 9 bases identical to TRBD1. This CDR3 is 13 amino acids long. V lost 5 bases and J lost 4; bases outside the gene matches: 2. CDR1 and CDR2 from the germline V gene are SGHTA and FQGNSA. CDR3 region: CASSPDRGETQYF. The CDR3 bases are TGTGCCAGCAGCCCGGACAGGGGAGAGACCCAGTACTTC.

The chain has TRBV5-5 and TRBJ2-6; 12 bases agree with TRBD1. From germline, CDR1 is SGHKS and CDR2 YYEKEE (reference sequence). V lost 2 bases and J lost 4; bases outside the gene matches: 10. The CDR3 is 19 amino acids. CDR3 region: CASSFVPGQGAGGANVLTF. The CDR3 DNA is TGTGCCAGCAGCTTTGTCCCGGGACAGGGGGCAGGAGGGGCCAACGTCCTGACTTTC.

This chain connects TRBV9 to TRBJ2-7, with D possibly matching TRBD1 (6 bases). The germline V and J ends were trimmed by 3 bases and 2 bases, with 15 bases remaining between them. Germline-derived CDR1 and CDR2 are SGDLS and YYNGEE. The CDR3 runs to 15 residues. DNA of the CDR3: TGTGCCAGCAGCGCCCGGACGGGACAAACCTACGAGCAGTACTTC. Its translation: CASSARTGQTYEQYF.

The chain is built from TRBV9 and TRBJ2-1, with 9 bases identical to TRBD2. Germline assignment: CDR1 SGDLS and CDR2 YYNGEE. There are 16 residues in the CDR3. With 5 bases clipped from V and 7 bases from J, the junction kept 13 bases outside the gene matches. Written as DNA, the CDR3 is TGTGCCAGCAGTATTAGCGGGAGAAGATCTGTGAATGAGCAGTTCTTC. Amino acid sequence: CASSISGRRSVNEQFF.